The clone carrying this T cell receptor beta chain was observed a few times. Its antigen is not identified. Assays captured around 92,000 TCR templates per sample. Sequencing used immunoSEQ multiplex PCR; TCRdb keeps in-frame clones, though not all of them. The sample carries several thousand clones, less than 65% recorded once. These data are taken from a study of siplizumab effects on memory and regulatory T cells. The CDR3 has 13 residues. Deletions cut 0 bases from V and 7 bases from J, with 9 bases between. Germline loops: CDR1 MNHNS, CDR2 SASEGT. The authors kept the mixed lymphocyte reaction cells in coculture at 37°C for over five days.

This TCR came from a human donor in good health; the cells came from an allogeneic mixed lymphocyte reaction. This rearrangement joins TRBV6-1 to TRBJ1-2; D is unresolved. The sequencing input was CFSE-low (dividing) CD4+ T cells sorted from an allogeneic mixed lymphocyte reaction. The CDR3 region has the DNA TGTGCCAGCAGTGAAGCGCGTTGGAGTGGCTACACCTTC. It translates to CASSEARWSGYTF.